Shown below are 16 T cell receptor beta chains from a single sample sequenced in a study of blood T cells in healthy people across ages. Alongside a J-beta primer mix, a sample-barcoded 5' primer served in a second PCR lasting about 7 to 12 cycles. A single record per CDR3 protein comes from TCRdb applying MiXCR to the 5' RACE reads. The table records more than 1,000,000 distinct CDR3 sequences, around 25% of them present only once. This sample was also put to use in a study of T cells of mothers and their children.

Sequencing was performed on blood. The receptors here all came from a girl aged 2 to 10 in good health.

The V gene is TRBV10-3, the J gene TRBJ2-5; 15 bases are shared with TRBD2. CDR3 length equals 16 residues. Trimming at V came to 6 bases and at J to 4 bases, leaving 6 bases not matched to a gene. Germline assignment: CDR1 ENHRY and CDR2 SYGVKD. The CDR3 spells CAIRSGTSGGPETQYF. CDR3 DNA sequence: TGTGCCATCAGATCCGGGACTAGCGGGGGGCCAGAGACCCAGTACTTC.

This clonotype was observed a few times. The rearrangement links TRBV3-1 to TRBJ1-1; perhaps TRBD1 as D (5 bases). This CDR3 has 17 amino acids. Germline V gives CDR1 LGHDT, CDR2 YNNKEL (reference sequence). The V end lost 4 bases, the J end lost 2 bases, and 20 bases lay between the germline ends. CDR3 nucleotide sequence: TGTGCCAGCAGCCTCTTCGTTGCTGGGACGGCAAACACTGAAGCTTTCTTT. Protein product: CASSLFVAGTANTEAFF.

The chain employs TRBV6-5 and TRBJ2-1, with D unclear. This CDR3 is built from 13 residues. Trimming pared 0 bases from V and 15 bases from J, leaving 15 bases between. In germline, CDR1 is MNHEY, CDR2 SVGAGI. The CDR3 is CASSYSYLETLFF. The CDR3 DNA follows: TGTGCCAGCAGTTACTCCTATCTTGAGACCCTGTTCTTC.

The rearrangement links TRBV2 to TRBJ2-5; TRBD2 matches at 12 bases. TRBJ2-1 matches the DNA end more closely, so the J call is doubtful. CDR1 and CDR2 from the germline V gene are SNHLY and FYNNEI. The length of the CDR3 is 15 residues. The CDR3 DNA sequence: TGTGCCAGCAGTGAAAGGACTAGCGGGATCAATGAGCAGTTCTTC. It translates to CASSERTSGINEQFF.

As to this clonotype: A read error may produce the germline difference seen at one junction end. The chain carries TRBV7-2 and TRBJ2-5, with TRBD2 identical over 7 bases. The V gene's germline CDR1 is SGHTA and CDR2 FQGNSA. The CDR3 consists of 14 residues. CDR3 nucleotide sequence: TGTGCCAGCAGCGTCCTACCGGCGGGAGCGGGAAAGTTCTTC. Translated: CASSVLPAGAGKFF.

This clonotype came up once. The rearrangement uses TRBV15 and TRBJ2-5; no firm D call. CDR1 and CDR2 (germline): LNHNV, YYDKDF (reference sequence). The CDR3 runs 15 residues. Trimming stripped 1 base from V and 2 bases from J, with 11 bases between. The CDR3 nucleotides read TGTGCCACCAGCAGAGGGATTTACGGACAAGAGACCCAGTACTTC. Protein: CATSRGIYGQETQYF.

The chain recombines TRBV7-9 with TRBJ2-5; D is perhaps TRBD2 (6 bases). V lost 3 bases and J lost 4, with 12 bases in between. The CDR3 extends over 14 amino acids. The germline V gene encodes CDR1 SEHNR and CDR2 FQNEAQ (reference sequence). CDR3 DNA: TGTGCCAGCAGCTTTTCGGAGGGCGGAGAGACCCAGTACTTC. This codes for CASSFSEGGETQYF.

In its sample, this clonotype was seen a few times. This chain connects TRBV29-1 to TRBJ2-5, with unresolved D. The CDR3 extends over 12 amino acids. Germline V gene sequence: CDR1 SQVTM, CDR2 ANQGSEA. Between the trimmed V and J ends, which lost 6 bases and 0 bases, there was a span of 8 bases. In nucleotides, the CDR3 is TGCAGCGTAGGACGGAACCAAGAGACCCAGTACTTC. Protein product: CSVGRNQETQYF.

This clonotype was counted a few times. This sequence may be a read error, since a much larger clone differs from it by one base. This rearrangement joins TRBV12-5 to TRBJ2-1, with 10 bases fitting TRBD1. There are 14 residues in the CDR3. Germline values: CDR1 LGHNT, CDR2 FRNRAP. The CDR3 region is CASGRGQGNKEQFF. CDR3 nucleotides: TGTGCTAGTGGGCGGGGACAGGGGAACAAAGAGCAGTTCTTC.

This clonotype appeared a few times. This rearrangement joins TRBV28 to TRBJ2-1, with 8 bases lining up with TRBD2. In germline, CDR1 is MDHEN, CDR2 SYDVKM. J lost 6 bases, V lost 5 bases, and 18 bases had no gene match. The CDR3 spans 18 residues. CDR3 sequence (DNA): TGTGCCAGCAGTGGGGGGCAGCTAGCGGGTACTCTATTCAATGAGCAGTTCTTC. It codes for CASSGGQLAGTLFNEQFF.

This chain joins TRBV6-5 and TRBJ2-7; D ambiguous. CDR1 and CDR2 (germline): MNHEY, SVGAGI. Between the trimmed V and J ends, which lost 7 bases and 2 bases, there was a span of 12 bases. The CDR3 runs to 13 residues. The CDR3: CASTTDGAYEQYF. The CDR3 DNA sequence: TGTGCCAGCACTACGGACGGAGCCTACGAGCAGTACTTC.

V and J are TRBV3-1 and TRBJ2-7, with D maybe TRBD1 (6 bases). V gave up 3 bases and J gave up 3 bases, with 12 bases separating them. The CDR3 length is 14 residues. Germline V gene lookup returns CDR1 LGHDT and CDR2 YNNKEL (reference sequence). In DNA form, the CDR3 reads TGTGCCAGCAGCCATTTGGACAGTCGCTACGAGCAGTACTTC. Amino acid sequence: CASSHLDSRYEQYF.

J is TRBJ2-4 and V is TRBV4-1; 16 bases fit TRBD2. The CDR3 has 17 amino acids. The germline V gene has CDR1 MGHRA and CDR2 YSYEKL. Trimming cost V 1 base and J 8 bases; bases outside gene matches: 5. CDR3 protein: CASSQAGTSGRVDIQYF. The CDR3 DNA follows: TGCGCCAGCAGCCAAGCTGGGACTAGCGGGAGGGTGGACATTCAGTACTTC.

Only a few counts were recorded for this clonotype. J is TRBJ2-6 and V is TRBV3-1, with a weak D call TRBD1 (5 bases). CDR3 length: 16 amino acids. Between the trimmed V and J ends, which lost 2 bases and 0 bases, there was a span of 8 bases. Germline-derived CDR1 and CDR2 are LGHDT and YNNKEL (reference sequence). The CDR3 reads CASSQTGTSGANVLTF. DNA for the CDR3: TGTGCCAGCAGCCAAACAGGAACCTCTGGGGCCAACGTCCTGACTTTC.

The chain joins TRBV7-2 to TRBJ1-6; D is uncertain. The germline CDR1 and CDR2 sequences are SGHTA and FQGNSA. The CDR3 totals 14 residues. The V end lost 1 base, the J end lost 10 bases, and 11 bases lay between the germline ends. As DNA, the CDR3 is TGTGCCAGCAGCTTAGTAGGGAAGGAATCACCCCTCCACTTT. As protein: CASSLVGKESPLHF.

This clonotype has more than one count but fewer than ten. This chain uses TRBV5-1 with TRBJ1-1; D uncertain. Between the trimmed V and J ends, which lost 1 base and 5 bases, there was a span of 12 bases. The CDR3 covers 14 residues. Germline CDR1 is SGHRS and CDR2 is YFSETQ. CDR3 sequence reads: CASSLLGLRTEAFF. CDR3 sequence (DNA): TGCGCCAGCAGCTTGTTGGGGTTGAGGACTGAAGCTTTCTTT.